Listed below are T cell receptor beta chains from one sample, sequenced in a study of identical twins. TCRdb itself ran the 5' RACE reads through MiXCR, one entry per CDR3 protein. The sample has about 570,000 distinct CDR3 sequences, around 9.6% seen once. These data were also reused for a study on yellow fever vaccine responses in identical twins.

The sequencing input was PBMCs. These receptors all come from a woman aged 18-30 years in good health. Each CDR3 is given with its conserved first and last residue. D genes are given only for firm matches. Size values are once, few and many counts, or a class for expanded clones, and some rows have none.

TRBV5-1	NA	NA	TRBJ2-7	CASSWTTGANSYEQYF	TGCGCCAGCAGCTGGACTACAGGGGCGAACTCCTACGAGCAGTACTTC
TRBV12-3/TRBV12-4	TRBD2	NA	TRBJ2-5	CASSPRTSGGVETQYF	TGTGCCAGCAGTCCCCGGACTAGCGGGGGGGTTGAGACCCAGTACTTC
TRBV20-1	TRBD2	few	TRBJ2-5	CSAPLSTGLAGGGEIWDF	TGCAGTGCGCCCCTATCCACGGGACTAGCGGGAGGAGGAGAGATATGGGACTTC
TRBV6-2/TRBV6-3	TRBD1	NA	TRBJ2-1	CASSYVAGQGIVNEQFF	TGTGCCAGCAGTTACGTCGCGGGACAGGGGATAGTGAATGAGCAGTTCTTC
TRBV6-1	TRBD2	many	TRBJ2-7	CASMGGISYEQYF	TGTGCCAGCATGGGGGGGATCTCCTACGAGCAGTACTTC
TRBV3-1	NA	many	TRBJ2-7	CASSQDTPYEQYF	TGTGCCAGCAGCCAAGATACCCCCTACGAGCAGTACTTC
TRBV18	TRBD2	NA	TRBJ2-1	CASSPRREGGEQFF	TGTGCCAGCTCACCGCGACGGGAGGGAGGTGAGCAGTTCTTC
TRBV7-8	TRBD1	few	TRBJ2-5	CASSLSDRVETQYF	TGTGCCAGCAGCTTGTCGGACAGGGTAGAGACCCAGTACTTC
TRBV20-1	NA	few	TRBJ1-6	CSARGQDNSPLHF	TGCAGTGCTAGAGGACAGGATAATTCACCCCTCCACTTT
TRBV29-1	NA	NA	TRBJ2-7	CSVRLGEQYF	TGCAGCGTTCGACTGGGGGAGCAGTACTTC